What follows is one T cell receptor beta chain and its context. These data are taken from a study of T cells in Graves' hyperthyroidism and ophthalmopathy. The TCR beta CDR3 regions underwent amplification using RNA transcripts as the source. The TCR CDR3 first-round RT-PCR relied on the HTBI primer set. MiXCR, run by TCRdb on the multiplex PCR reads, gives a single entry per CDR3 protein. The sample comprises about 700,000 distinct CDR3 sequences, approximately 15% of which are singletons, and around 9.6% rests with the top ten. Absent ophthalmopathy progression within 18 months defined stable Graves' hyperthyroidism. PBMCs stemmed from about 9.7 ml fresh peripheral blood. Per the germline V gene, CDR1 is LNHDA and CDR2 is SQIVND (reference sequence). The CDR3 extends over 15 amino acids. Trimming pared 4 bases from V and 4 bases from J, leaving 16 bases between.

V gene TRBV19 combines with J gene TRBJ1-2, with a possible D match to TRBD1 (5 bases). The TCR was taken from a woman under 30 with Graves' hyperthyroidism. The sequenced sample was blood. The CDR3 spells CASSTARRGGYGYTF. In nucleotides, the CDR3 is TGTGCCAGTAGTACCGCAAGAAGGGGCGGCTATGGCTACACCTTC.